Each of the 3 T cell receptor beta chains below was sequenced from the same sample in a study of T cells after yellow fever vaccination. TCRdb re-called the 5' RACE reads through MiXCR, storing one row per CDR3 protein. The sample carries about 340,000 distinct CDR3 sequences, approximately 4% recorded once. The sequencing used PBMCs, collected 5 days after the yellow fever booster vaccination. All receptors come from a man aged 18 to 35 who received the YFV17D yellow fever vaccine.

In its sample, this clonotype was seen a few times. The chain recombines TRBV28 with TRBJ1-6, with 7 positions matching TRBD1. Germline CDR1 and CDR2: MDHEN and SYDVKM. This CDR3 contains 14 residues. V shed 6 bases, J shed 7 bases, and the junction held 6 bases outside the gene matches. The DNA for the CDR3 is TGTGCCAGCAGGGGCGGACAGGTGAATTCACCCCTCCACTTT. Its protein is CASRGGQVNSPLHF.

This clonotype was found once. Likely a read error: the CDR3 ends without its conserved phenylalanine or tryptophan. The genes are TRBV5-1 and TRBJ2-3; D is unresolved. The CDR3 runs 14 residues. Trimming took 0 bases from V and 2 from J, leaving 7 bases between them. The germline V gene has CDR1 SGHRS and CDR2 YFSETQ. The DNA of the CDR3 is TGCGCCAGCAGCTTGGGACCCCACACAGATACGCAGTATTGT. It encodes CASSLGPHTDTQYC.

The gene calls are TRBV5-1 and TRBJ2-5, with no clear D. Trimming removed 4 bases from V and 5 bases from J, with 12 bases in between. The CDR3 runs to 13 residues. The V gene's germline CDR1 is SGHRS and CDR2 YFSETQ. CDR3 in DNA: TGCGCCAGCAGCCTCATACCCTCTGAGACCCAGTACTTC. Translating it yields CASSLIPSETQYF.